This T cell receptor beta chain derives from a study of early T cells in non-severe SARS-CoV-2 infection. There are many counts of this clonotype. Between the trimmed V and J ends, which lost 0 bases and 5 bases, there was a span of 11 bases. This CDR3 spans 14 amino acids. The germline V gene has CDR1 SGHRS and CDR2 YFSETQ. MiXCR, run by TCRdb on the 5' RACE reads, gives a single entry per CDR3 protein. Here the sample spans under 85,000 distinct CDR3 sequences, 10% to 15% being singletons. V usage is TRBV5-1 and J usage is TRBJ2-5; either TRBD1 or TRBD2 may supply D (5 bases each). The sample taken for sequencing was whole blood. This clonotype originated in an adult who was a healthcare worker with PCR-confirmed SARS-CoV-2 infection or an uninfected control (not recorded which). The CDR3 DNA sequence: TGCGCCAGCAGCTTGGTATCGGGGCAGGAGACCCAGTACTTC. Its translation: CASSLVSGQETQYF.